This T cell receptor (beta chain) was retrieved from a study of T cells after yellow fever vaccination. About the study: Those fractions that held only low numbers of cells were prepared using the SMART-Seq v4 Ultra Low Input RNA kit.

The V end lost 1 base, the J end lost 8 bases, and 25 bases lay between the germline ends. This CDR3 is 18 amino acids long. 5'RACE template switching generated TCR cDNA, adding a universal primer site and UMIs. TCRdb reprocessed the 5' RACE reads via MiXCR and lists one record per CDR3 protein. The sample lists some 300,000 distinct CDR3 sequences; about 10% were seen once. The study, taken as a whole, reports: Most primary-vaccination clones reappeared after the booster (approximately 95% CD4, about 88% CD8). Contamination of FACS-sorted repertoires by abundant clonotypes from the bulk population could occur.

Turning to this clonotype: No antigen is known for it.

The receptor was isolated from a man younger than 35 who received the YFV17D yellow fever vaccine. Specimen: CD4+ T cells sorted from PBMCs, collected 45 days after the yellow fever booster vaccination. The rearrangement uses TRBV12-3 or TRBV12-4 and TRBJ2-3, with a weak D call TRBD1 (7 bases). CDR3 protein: CASSLEAQGGLPRSTQYF. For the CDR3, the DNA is TGTGCCAGCAGTTTAGAGGCCCAGGGGGGCTTACCCCGCAGTACGCAGTATTTT.